These 17 T cell receptor beta chains share one sample of origin, sequenced in a study of T cells in Graves' hyperthyroidism and ophthalmopathy. Using RNA transcripts as the source, TCR beta CDR3 regions were amplified. The study used the HTBI primer set for a first-round RT-PCR of the TCR CDR3. TCRdb used MiXCR to reprocess the multiplex PCR reads, holding one entry per CDR3 protein. The sample shows hundreds of thousands of distinct CDR3 sequences, over 15% of them seen only once. The sequencing sample was made of blood. These receptors were obtained from a woman aged 18-29 years with Graves' hyperthyroidism.

DNA of the CDR3: TGTGCCATCAGTGAGCCATCCGAGCCGGGACTAGCGGGAGGATGGGGCGATGAGCAGTTCTTC. Residues: CAISEPSEPGLAGGWGDEQFF. This chain links TRBV10-3 with TRBJ2-1, with 15 bases fitting TRBD2. The CDR3 is 21 amino acids. With V trimmed by 2 bases and J by 8 bases, 19 bases remained unmatched. Germline lookup yields CDR1 ENHRY and CDR2 SYGVKD.

The table lists this clonotype with many counts. The chain joins TRBV6-1 to TRBJ1-1; TRBD1 matches at 11 bases. Germline V gene data show CDR1 as MNHNS and CDR2 as SASEGT. V lost 6 bases and J lost 0; bases outside the gene matches: 3. The CDR3 extends over 15 amino acids. The CDR3 coding sequence is TGTGCCAGCAGCAGGGACAGGGGGGTGAACACTGAAGCTTTCTTT. It translates to CASSRDRGVNTEAFF.

The rearrangement links TRBV24-1 to TRBJ2-5; TRBD1 might be the D (6 bases). V lost 1 base and J 4 bases, leaving 15 bases between the germline ends. The CDR3 covers 16 residues. From germline, CDR1 is KGHDR and CDR2 SFDVKD. This CDR3 is CATSDLSRGQRETQYF. The CDR3 DNA reads as TGTGCCACCAGTGATTTAAGTCGCGGACAGAGAGAGACCCAGTACTTC.

This clonotype was counted many times. The chain links TRBV28 to TRBJ2-1, with 7 bases aligning to TRBD2. This CDR3 comprises 15 residues. V lost 4 bases to trimming and J lost 6 bases; unmatched junction nucleotides: 9. Germline values: CDR1 MDHEN, CDR2 SYDVKM. CDR3 protein: CASSSSGLGVNEQFF. CDR3 DNA: TGTGCCAGCAGTTCTAGCGGCCTGGGGGTCAATGAGCAGTTCTTC.

This clonotype showed up many times. This chain connects TRBV27 to TRBJ2-1; no clear D. V shed 3 bases and J shed 0 bases, with 9 bases lying between them. Per the germline V gene, CDR1 is MNHEY and CDR2 is SMNVEV (reference sequence). The CDR3 runs to 15 residues. The CDR3 DNA reads as TGTGCCAGCAGTTTGTATCGGAGCTCCTACAATGAGCAGTTCTTC. Protein product: CASSLYRSSYNEQFF.

This clonotype was seen a handful of times. The J gene is TRBJ2-7, the V gene TRBV10-3; the match to TRBD2 covers 15 bases. Unmatched junction bases numbered 8, after V lost 5 bases and J lost 3 bases. CDR3 size: 17 residues. CDR1 and CDR2 (germline): ENHRY, SYGVKD. The CDR3: CAISRTSGGAGNYEQYF. CDR3 bases: TGTGCCATCAGTAGGACTAGCGGGGGGGCCGGAAACTACGAGCAGTACTTC.

The CDR3 DNA is TGTGCCAGCAGTTTAGAATTGGCGGGAGGTTTCCACAATGAGCAGTTCTTC. Translating gives CASSLELAGGFHNEQFF. This chain links TRBV27 with TRBJ2-1, with 8 bases identical to TRBD2. Germline CDR1 is MNHEY and CDR2 is SMNVEV (reference sequence). This CDR3 spans 17 amino acids. Trimming at V came to 2 bases and at J to 5 bases, leaving 11 bases not matched to a gene.

This clonotype appeared a few times. This rearrangement joins TRBV20-1 to TRBJ2-7; TRBD1 aligns across 12 bases. Germline-derived CDR1 and CDR2 are DFQATT and SNEGSKA (reference sequence). The V and J ends lost 4 bases and 6 bases, in that order; junction bases with no gene match: 7. The length of the CDR3 is 14 residues. CDR3 amino acids: CSAKGGTGGGEQYF. CDR3 DNA sequence: TGCAGTGCTAAGGGGGGGACAGGGGGCGGCGAGCAGTACTTC.

This clonotype was picked up a small number of times. The J gene is TRBJ2-6, the V gene TRBV29-1; 12 positions match TRBD2. The CDR3 has 17 amino acids. Germline V lookup: CDR1 SQVTM, CDR2 ANQGSEA. The ends lost 4 bases at V and 0 bases at J; junction bases unmatched: 4. CDR3 in DNA: TGCAGCGTTGCGACTAGCGGGGGAGTCTCTGGGGCCAACGTCCTGACTTTC. This translates into CSVATSGGVSGANVLTF. Together with reference TRBV29-1 and TRBJ2-6, the CDR3 gives the full variable domain: SAVISQKPSRDICQRGTSLTIQCQVDSQVTMMFWYRQQPGQSLTLIATANQGSEATYESGFVIDKFPISRPNLTFSTLTVSNMSPEDSSIYLCSVATSGGVSGANVLTFGAGSRLTVL.

The V and J genes are TRBV2 and TRBJ2-2; D remains ambiguous. Per germline, CDR1 SNHLY and CDR2 FYNNEI. V lost 6 bases to trimming and J lost 4 bases, with 6 bases between them. The CDR3 covers 12 residues. The CDR3: CASRRVTGELFF. The CDR3 DNA sequence: TGTGCCAGCAGACGAGTCACCGGGGAGCTGTTTTTT.

This clonotype was seen at least ten times. V is TRBV11-2 and J is TRBJ1-1; the D is unclear. The CDR3 runs 15 residues. Germline CDR1 SGHAT, CDR2 FQNNGV. V was trimmed by 0 bases and J by 0 bases, leaving 8 bases between them. The DNA of the CDR3 is TGTGCCAGCAGCTTAGACGAGAGATTGAACACTGAAGCTTTCTTT. Translation gives CASSLDERLNTEAFF.

This clonotype came up many times. The chain couples TRBV2 to TRBJ1-2; D gene unclear. V lost 6 bases to trimming and J lost 4 bases, with 15 bases between them. The CDR3 is made up of 14 amino acids. In germline, CDR1 is SNHLY, CDR2 FYNNEI. This CDR3 reads CASRLAELSYGYTF. The CDR3 DNA reads TGTGCCAGCAGATTGGCAGAATTGAGCTATGGCTACACCTTC.

This clonotype was counted a few times. The chain is built from TRBV4-3 and TRBJ2-1; D call uncertain. The germline gives CDR1 LGHNA, CDR2 YSLEER. V was pared by 2 bases and J by 7 bases, with 9 bases between. CDR3 length: 13 residues. The CDR3 spells CASSQKETNEQFF. In nucleotides, the CDR3 is TGCGCCAGCAGCCAAAAAGAGACAAATGAGCAGTTCTTC.

J is TRBJ1-1 and V is TRBV29-1, with D possibly TRBD1 on 5 matching bases. The V end lost 5 bases, the J end lost 8 bases, and 12 bases lay between the germline ends. Germline loops: CDR1 SQVTM, CDR2 ANQGSEA. CDR3 size: 11 residues. CDR3 in amino acids: CSVQRGTEAFF. DNA of the CDR3: TGCAGCGTTCAGAGGGGAACCGAAGCTTTCTTT.

The gene calls are TRBV13 and TRBJ2-1; no reliable D call. Germline assignment: CDR1 PRHDT and CDR2 FYEKMQ (reference sequence). The V end lost 1 base, the J end lost 7 bases, and 17 bases lay between the germline ends. This CDR3 is built from 16 residues. The CDR3: CASSLEGSGEVNEQFF. CDR3 nucleotide sequence: TGTGCCAGCAGCTTAGAAGGCTCCGGCGAGGTTAATGAGCAGTTCTTC.

The rearrangement joins TRBV13 to TRBJ1-1, with a weak D call TRBD1 (5 bases). The CDR3 has 15 amino acids. CDR1 PRHDT and CDR2 FYEKMQ come from the germline V gene (reference sequence). Trimming took 5 bases from V and 4 from J, leaving 17 bases between them. CDR3 region: CASSPWGILTTEAFF. DNA of the CDR3: TGTGCCAGCAGCCCCTGGGGGATCCTCACCACTGAAGCTTTCTTT.

The chain uses TRBV24-1 and TRBJ1-5; no reliable D call. V was trimmed by 5 bases and J by 5 bases, leaving 9 bases between them. Germline V gene data show CDR1 as KGHDR and CDR2 as SFDVKD. The length of the CDR3 is 13 residues. In nucleotides, the CDR3 is TGTGCCACCAGTGCCGGGCTGGATCAGCCCCAGCATTTT. Protein: CATSAGLDQPQHF.